Sequencing of this TCR beta chain was carried out in a study of beta chain features in type 1 diabetes. Overall study results and limits: Type 1 diabetes patients had TCRB CDR3s that were shorter (moderately but significantly so) in all four CD4+ subsets.

Every bit of the isolated RNA underwent reverse transcription, so sequencing read expressed TCRB transcripts. The assay was immunoSEQ multiplex PCR, and TCRdb's table has in-frame clones only and misses some. Of under 450,000 clones detected, roughly 13% appear once; the ten largest clones hold about 0.04%. A few counts support this clone. The antigen is not known. The ends were cut back, 3 bases at V and 11 bases at J, with 15 bases in the middle. The CDR3 is made up of 13 amino acids. Germline V gene lookup returns CDR1 LNHNV and CDR2 YYDKDF (reference sequence). The single heparinised draw taken from each donor contained around 120 mL of blood on average.

The specimen sequenced was naive CD4+ T cells from blood. The clonotype was recovered from a man aged 30 to 45 in good health. The rearrangement uses TRBV15 and TRBJ2-3; TRBD1 might be the D (6 bases). In nucleotides, the CDR3 is TGTGCCACCAGCAGGCAAAACAGGGATGGGCAGTATTTT. Amino acids: CATSRQNRDGQYF.